What follows describes a single TCR beta chain. Its cognate antigen is unknown. The sample comes from a study of vaccination effects on CD4 cells after COVID-19. Across the study: Following the second dose by a median of 72 days, the post-vaccine samples were obtained.

The assay was immunoSEQ multiplex PCR, and TCRdb's table has in-frame clones only and misses some. Among some 23,000 clones, about 70% were seen once, and the ten largest hold around 8.5%. Antigen-specific CD4+ T cells expanded by the ViraFEST assay with viral peptide pools were then sequenced. CD4+ T cells were isolated after approximately 10 days of culture. Every participant took two doses of the BNT162b2 or mRNA-1273 vaccine. On day 3 and again on day 7, half the medium was replaced with IL-2 medium. This sequence was found in a human donor who received a COVID-19 vaccine. Material: CD4+ T cells from PBMCs cultured with SARS-CoV-2 spike peptides, obtained after COVID-19 vaccination.

CDR3 DNA sequence: TGTGCCTGGAGTGTCGGGTACGAGCAGTACTTC. This encodes CAWSVGYEQYF. The chain has TRBV30 and TRBJ2-7; no firm D call. The germline V gene encodes CDR1 GTSNPN and CDR2 SVGIG (reference sequence). This CDR3 comprises 11 residues. The V gene lost 0 bases and the J gene lost 4 bases, with 4 bases spanning the gap.